The rows below give T cell receptor beta chains drawn from one sample of a study of beta chain features in type 1 diabetes. Sequencing was performed with immunoSEQ multiplex PCR; in TCRdb, only in-frame clones are kept and a portion is missing. The table includes about 400,000 clones, 10% to 15% detected once. Sequencing was carried out using naive CD4+ T cells from blood. All receptors derive from a young woman with type 1 diabetes. CDR3s include the opening cysteine and the closing phenylalanine or tryptophan. A D gene is named only where the DNA matches it firmly. Where a row states a size, it is once, few, many or the class of an expanded clone; other rows omit it.

D	size	V	J	DNA	CDR3
TRBD2	few	TRBV28	TRBJ2-1	TGTGCCAGCAGTCGAGGACTAGCGGGAGCTAGTGAGCAGTTCTTC	CASSRGLAGASEQFF
TRBD2	-	TRBV5-6	TRBJ2-5	TGTGCCAGCAGCTTGAGGCTAGCGGGAGGTTTAGGGACCCAGTACTTC	CASSLRLAGGLGTQYF
TRBD2	few	TRBV27	TRBJ2-1	TGTGCCAGCAGTTTTAGCGGGGTCGGTGAGCAGTTCTTC	CASSFSGVGEQFF
TRBD1	-	TRBV27	TRBJ2-3	TGTGCCAGCAGGGGGACAGCCACAGATACGCAGTATTTT	CASRGTATDTQYF
TRBD2	-	TRBV4-1	TRBJ2-3	TGCGCCAGCAGCCAAGCCTCACTAGCGGGAGGCCAAGATACGCAGTATTTT	CASSQASLAGGQDTQYF
TRBD2	few	TRBV15	TRBJ2-1	TGTGCCACCAGCAGAGATCGGGGGGAGGGCGGCTCCTACAATGAGCAGTTCTTC	CATSRDRGEGGSYNEQFF
TRBD2	-	TRBV28	TRBJ2-7	TGTGCCAGCAGACAGGATAAGTGGCGGGAGGGCTACGAGCAGTACTTC	CASRQDKWREGYEQYF
-	few	TRBV7-2	TRBJ1-2	TGTGCCAGCAGCTTAGGATCGTTCAGGGACTATGGCTACACCTTC	CASSLGSFRDYGYTF
-	-	TRBV5-6	TRBJ2-2	TGTGCCAGCAGCTTGGCAGGCCCAGATACGAACACCGGGGAGCTGTTTTTT	CASSLAGPDTNTGELFF
-	-	TRBV30	TRBJ1-1	TGTGCCTGGAGTGTGGCGGGCTTCTCTGAAGCTTTCTTT	CAWSVAGFSEAFF
-	-	TRBV30	TRBJ2-5	TGTGCCTGGTCCATTGGGGGAGCGGGCCAAGAGACCCAGTACTTC	CAWSIGGAGQETQYF
TRBD2	-	TRBV15	TRBJ2-3	TGTGCCACCAGCATACTAGCGGGGGGGAATACGCAGTATTTT	CATSILAGGNTQYF
TRBD2	few	TRBV5-4	TRBJ2-1	TGTGCCAGCAGCTTGGGGACTAGCGGGAGAAGTAAGGAGCAGTTCTTC	CASSLGTSGRSKEQFF
-	few	TRBV5-6	TRBJ1-6	TGTGCCAGCAGCTTGGATAAACAGAGTTCACCCCTCCACTTT	CASSLDKQSSPLHF
-	-	TRBV7-2	TRBJ2-7	TGTGCCAGCAGCTTATCAGGGGTAAACGAGCAGTACTTC	CASSLSGVNEQYF
-	few	TRBV29-1	TRBJ2-3	TGCAGCGTAGCTGACCGGGGGGATACGCAGTATTTT	CSVADRGDTQYF
-	few	TRBV9	TRBJ2-3	TGTGCCAGCAGCGTAGCAGCGGATACGCAGTATTTT	CASSVAADTQYF
TRBD2	few	TRBV5-6	TRBJ2-5	TGTGCCAGCAGCTTGGGACTTGGACTAGCCTTGGAGACCCAGTACTTC	CASSLGLGLALETQYF
TRBD1	few	TRBV7-2	TRBJ2-1	TGTGCCAGCAGCTTCCAGGGGGCAAATGAGCAGTTCTTC	CASSFQGANEQFF
-	few	TRBV4-1	TRBJ2-3	TGCGCCAGCAGCCTGAGGGAATTTTTAACAGATACGCAGTATTTT	CASSLREFLTDTQYF
-	-	TRBV29-1	TRBJ1-1	TGCAGCGCCCTCGACAGTGGGGGGGGATGGACTGAAGCTTTCTTT	CSALDSGGGWTEAFF
TRBD2	-	TRBV14	TRBJ2-2	TGTGCCAGCAGCCCGCTAGCGGGAGGGCCCTCCTACGGCGGGGAGCTGTTTTTT	CASSPLAGGPSYGGELFF
TRBD2	few	TRBV18	TRBJ2-5	TGTGCCAGCTCGCCTACTAGCGGCCAAGAGACCCAGTACTTC	CASSPTSGQETQYF
-	few	TRBV28	TRBJ2-2	TGTGCCAGCAGGTTCCCCCTCGGGGAGCTGTTTTTT	CASRFPLGELFF
TRBD1	-	TRBV15	TRBJ1-6	TGTGCCACCAGCAGAGATGAAGTGGGACAGAGCAATTCACCCCTCCACTTT	CATSRDEVGQSNSPLHF
-	-	TRBV14	TRBJ2-3	TGTGCCAGCAGCCCGAGCAATCCAGATACGCAGTATTTT	CASSPSNPDTQYF
TRBD2	-	TRBV9	TRBJ2-3	TGTGCCAGCAGCTCCGAGATCGGGACTAGCGGGAGGACAGATACGCAGTATTTT	CASSSEIGTSGRTDTQYF
-	-	TRBV5-4	TRBJ2-1	TGTGCCAGCAGCTTAGACAGCAGAAGCTACAATGAGCAGTTCTTC	CASSLDSRSYNEQFF
-	-	TRBV5-4	TRBJ1-2	TGTGCCAGCAGCTTCCTCGATGGGGCTGGCTACACCTTC	CASSFLDGAGYTF
TRBD1	-	TRBV5-6	TRBJ2-3	TGTGCCAGCAGCTTAGTGGACAGGGGGGCAGATACGCAGTATTTT	CASSLVDRGADTQYF
-	few	TRBV30	TRBJ1-4	TGTGCCTGGACGTCCAGGGCTAATGAAAAACTGTTTTTT	CAWTSRANEKLFF
-	few	TRBV7-2	TRBJ2-3	TGTGCCAGCAGCTTAGCAGCGGCGGGTGGCACAGATACGCAGTATTTT	CASSLAAAGGTDTQYF
TRBD1	few	TRBV7-6	TRBJ1-5	TGTGCCAGCAGCTCGAACAGGGGAAGCAATCAGCCCCAGCATTTT	CASSSNRGSNQPQHF